Detailed here is one T cell receptor (beta chain). This sample was taken from a study of brain T cells in children with intractable seizures. V was clipped by 0 bases and J by 3 bases; unmatched bases: 3. The CDR3 covers 16 residues. Looked up from germline, CDR1 is LGHDT and CDR2 is YNNKEL (reference sequence). Assay used: immunoSEQ multiplex PCR; TCRdb lists only in-frame clones, some missing. Of under 150,000 clones listed, 94% were seen once; the top ten hold 3.8%. Sequencing was limited to surgery cases with top T cell transcript signatures in brain tissue. The chain combines TRBV3-1 (or the pseudogene TRBV3-2) with TRBJ2-1; 9 nucleotides align to TRBD2. Here the sequenced sample was peripheral blood, taken at surgery. The receptor's source is a boy in the first two years of life with hemimegalencephaly and intractable seizures. CDR3 bases: TGTGCCAGCAGCCAAGACATAGCGGGAGACTACAATGAGCAGTTCTTC. It codes for CASSQDIAGDYNEQFF.